Following are 23 T cell receptor beta chains from one sample sequenced in a study of blood T cell repertoires in COVID-19. Method: immunoSEQ multiplex PCR; TCRdb's copy keeps in-frame clones and lacks some. The sample shows approximately 100,000 clones, approximately 88% of them seen only once. Material: peripheral blood. These receptors came from a woman aged 55-69 years with acute or convalescent COVID-19.

This chain uses TRBV11-2 with TRBJ2-7, with TRBD2 as a possible D gene (6 bases). Germline CDR1 is SGHAT and CDR2 is FQNNGV. The CDR3 runs 14 residues. V was trimmed by 5 bases and J by 3 bases, leaving 14 bases between them. CDR3 in amino acids: CASSTPAGFYEQYF. In nucleotides, the CDR3 is TGTGCCAGCAGCACTCCGGCGGGGTTCTACGAGCAGTACTTC.

The CDR3 DNA sequence: TGTGCCAGCAGCTTAGTGAGGTTAGCTAACTATGGCTACACCTTC. Protein sequence: CASSLVRLANYGYTF. This chain joins TRBV7-2 and TRBJ1-2, with D uncertain. The CDR3 runs 15 residues. Germline loops: CDR1 SGHTA, CDR2 FQGNSA. Trimming took off 1 base at V and 0 bases at J, with 9 bases between the two ends.

This sequence joins TRBV5-1 and TRBJ1-1, with D unclear. The germline gives CDR1 SGHRS, CDR2 YFSETQ. The V and J ends lost 7 bases and 3 bases respectively, with 16 bases between them. This CDR3 comprises 14 residues. CDR3 bases: TGCGCCAGCGGGCGGGGAATTAGTGACACTGAAGCTTTCTTT. The encoded protein is CASGRGISDTEAFF.

This chain uses TRBV3-1 (or the pseudogene TRBV3-2) with TRBJ1-1, with D hard to call. Germline loops: CDR1 LGHDT, CDR2 YNNKEL (reference sequence). Trimming removed 1 base at V and 10 bases at J, with 7 bases between. The CDR3 is 11 residues long. CDR3 in amino acids: CASSQGPGAFF. The CDR3 DNA follows: TGTGCCAGCAGCCAAGGCCCAGGAGCTTTCTTT.

This clone was counted only a few times. This chain uses TRBV27 with TRBJ2-3, with 7 positions matching TRBD1. V shed 6 bases and J 0 bases; nucleotides not matched to a gene: 12. This CDR3 spans 17 amino acids. Germline assignment: CDR1 MNHEY and CDR2 SMNVEV (reference sequence). CDR3 in amino acids: CASRPTKGAVSTDTQYF. For the CDR3, the DNA is TGTGCCAGCAGGCCTACCAAGGGGGCGGTCAGCACAGATACGCAGTATTTT.

This clone came up a few times. V usage is TRBV7-2 and J usage is TRBJ2-6; D is uncertain. CDR3 length: 16 residues. The germline V gene encodes CDR1 SGHTA and CDR2 FQGNSA. Trimming removed 0 bases from V and 0 bases from J, with 6 bases in between. CDR3 sequence (DNA): TGTGCCAGCAGCTTAGCTGAGTACTCTGGGGCCAACGTCCTGACTTTC. It translates to CASSLAEYSGANVLTF. Together with reference TRBV7-2 and TRBJ2-6, the CDR3 gives the full variable domain: GAGVSQSPSNKVTEKGKDVELRCDPISGHTALYWYRQSLGQGLEFLIYFQGNSAPDKSGLPSDRFSAERTGGSVSTLTIQRTQQEDSAVYLCASSLAEYSGANVLTFGAGSRLTVL.

The chain employs TRBV19 and TRBJ1-5; 7 bases are a match to TRBD1. The CDR3 consists of 15 residues. V lost 3 bases and J lost 2; bases outside the gene matches: 4. The germline gives CDR1 LNHDA, CDR2 SQIVND (reference sequence). The CDR3 reads CASSIVTGGNQPQHF. CDR3 coding DNA: TGTGCCAGTAGTATTGTAACAGGGGGCAATCAGCCCCAGCATTTT.

This chain connects TRBV5-1 to TRBJ2-5; a possible D gene is TRBD2 (6 bases). The CDR3 spans 16 residues. From germline, CDR1 is SGHRS and CDR2 YFSETQ. V lost 0 bases to trimming and J lost 2 bases, with 14 bases between them. The CDR3 loop is CASSLAGIAVQETQYF. The CDR3 DNA reads TGCGCCAGCAGCTTGGCTGGAATAGCGGTACAAGAGACCCAGTACTTC.

The chain is built from TRBV28 and TRBJ1-6, with TRBD1 as a possible D gene (5 bases). Germline CDR1 and CDR2: MDHEN and SYDVKM. V was cut by 5 bases and J by 10 bases, with 15 bases left in between. The CDR3 is made up of 14 amino acids. CDR3 DNA: TGTGCCAGCAGTCCGGAGTCAGGGCACTCACCCCTCCACTTT. Protein: CASSPESGHSPLHF.

The V gene is TRBV11-2, the J gene TRBJ1-1, with a possible D match to TRBD1 (5 bases). Trimming cost V 0 bases and J 4 bases, with 12 bases left between them. Germline V gives CDR1 SGHAT, CDR2 FQNNGV. The CDR3 is 15 residues long. The CDR3, as DNA: TGTGCCAGCAGCTTAGAGGTCGTTAGGGGCACTGAAGCTTTCTTT. Translation gives CASSLEVVRGTEAFF.

This chain connects TRBV9 to TRBJ1-2; tentative D call: TRBD1 (5 bases). The ends were cut back, 3 bases at V and 3 bases at J, with 15 bases in the middle. In germline, CDR1 is SGDLS, CDR2 YYNGEE. CDR3 size: 15 residues. The DNA of the CDR3 is TGTGCCAGCAGCGCCCACGGAGGGGAGGACTATGGCTACACCTTC. It codes for CASSAHGGEDYGYTF. The full variable domain, in which reference TRBV9 and TRBJ1-2 provide the parts outside the CDR3, is DSGVTQTPKHLITATGQRVTLRCSPRSGDLSVYWYQQSLDQGLQFLIQYYNGEERAKGNILERFSAQQFPDLHSELNLSSLELGDSALYFCASSAHGGEDYGYTFGSGTRLTVV.

V is TRBV28 and J is TRBJ2-7; possibly TRBD1 for D (6 bases). The CDR3 sequence is 13 residues long. Trimming left V 6 bases short and J 4 bases short, with 13 bases between. Germline-derived CDR1 and CDR2 are MDHEN and SYDVKM. The CDR3 bases are TGTGCCAGCAGACTACAGGGTAGGTACGAGCAGTACTTC. Amino acids: CASRLQGRYEQYF.

The CDR3 here is CASSQGQRNTIYF. DNA of the CDR3: TGTGCCAGCAGCCAAGGACAGAGAAACACCATATATTTT. The chain links TRBV3-1 (or the pseudogene TRBV3-2) to TRBJ1-3, with a tentative D call TRBD1 (5 bases). Between the trimmed V and J ends, which lost 1 base and 5 bases, there was a span of 6 bases. The CDR3 totals 13 residues. The germline V gene encodes CDR1 LGHDT and CDR2 YNNKEL (reference sequence).

This clone was counted many times. This sequence joins TRBV6-1 and TRBJ2-1; maybe TRBD2 (5 bases). Germline V gene data show CDR1 as MNHNS and CDR2 as SASEGT. The length of the CDR3 is 14 residues. V was cut by 3 bases and J by 5 bases, with 11 bases left in between. The CDR3 loop is CASSEVQEDNEQFF. In nucleotides, the CDR3 is TGTGCCAGCAGTGAGGTTCAGGAGGACAATGAGCAGTTCTTC.

V is TRBV7-9 and J is TRBJ1-1; D gene uncertain. CDR3 length equals 13 residues. Trimming removed 5 bases from V and 2 bases from J, with 9 bases in between. The germline gives CDR1 SEHNR, CDR2 FQNEAQ (reference sequence). For the CDR3, the DNA is TGTGCCAGCAGCGGCAGGTCAAACACTGAAGCTTTCTTT. Protein product: CASSGRSNTEAFF. Looking up the rest from reference TRBV7-9 and TRBJ1-1 gives the full variable domain: DTGVSQNPRHKITKRGQNVTFRCDPISEHNRLYWYRQTLGQGPEFLTYFQNEAQLEKSRLLSDRFSAERPKGSFSTLEIQRTEQGDSAMYLCASSGRSNTEAFFGQGTRLTVV.

The chain joins TRBV3-1 (or the pseudogene TRBV3-2) to TRBJ1-1; TRBD1 is a possible D gene (5 bases). This CDR3 is 15 amino acids long. The germline V and J ends were trimmed by 7 bases and 1 base, with 16 bases remaining between them. From germline, CDR1 is LGHDT and CDR2 YNNKEL (reference sequence). CDR3 sequence reads: CASIVAGQPNTEAFF. The DNA for the CDR3 is TGTGCCAGCATCGTCGCCGGACAACCGAACACTGAAGCTTTCTTT.

This clone was seen only once. In nucleotides, the CDR3 is TGTGCCAGCAGCTCGGGACAGGGGTACACTGAAGCTTTCTTT. It encodes CASSSGQGYTEAFF. The chain uses TRBV6-5 and TRBJ1-1, with 10 nucleotides matching TRBD1. From germline, CDR1 is MNHEY and CDR2 SVGAGI. V dropped 6 bases and J dropped 3; count of bases not matched to a gene: 4. This CDR3 is built from 14 residues.

The gene calls are TRBV7-3 and TRBJ2-3; D is ambiguous. The CDR3 is 12 amino acids. The V end was cut by 2 bases, the J end by 4 bases, with 4 bases between. Germline values: CDR1 SGHTA, CDR2 FQGTGA. Here the CDR3 DNA reads TGTGCCAGCAGCTTAGCGTCAGATACGCAGTATTTT. This codes for CASSLASDTQYF.

This sequence joins TRBV6-7 and TRBJ1-3, with 7 bases aligning to TRBD1. TRBV6-7 is an ORF; its function is uncertain. The CDR3 runs 15 residues. The junction had 8 bases not matched to a gene; V was cut back by 6 bases and J by 3 bases. The CDR3 sequence is CASRRGQNNGNTIYF. DNA for the CDR3: TGTGCCAGCAGACGGGGACAGAATAATGGAAACACCATATATTTT.

The CDR3 region has the DNA TGTGCCAGCAGCTTGGTCGGGGGGTTGGACAATGAGCAGTTCTTC. Encoded protein: CASSLVGGLDNEQFF. V gene TRBV5-4 combines with J gene TRBJ2-1, with 7 bases aligning to TRBD2. J was trimmed by 5 bases and V by 0 bases; bases with no gene match: 5. Germline lookup yields CDR1 SGHNT and CDR2 YYREEE (reference sequence). The CDR3 runs to 15 residues.

This sequence joins TRBV5-5 and TRBJ2-7, with D hard to call. V gave up 0 bases and J gave up 2 bases, with 15 bases separating them. The CDR3 length is 16 residues. CDR1 and CDR2 (germline): SGHKS, YYEKEE (reference sequence). CDR3 nucleotides: TGTGCCAGCAGCTTGGCTGCTGAGGATTCCCCCTACGAGCAGTACTTC. As protein: CASSLAAEDSPYEQYF.

The chain carries TRBV29-1 and TRBJ2-7, with 9 nucleotides matching TRBD1. CDR1 is SQVTM, CDR2 ANQGSEA, per germline. This CDR3 has 15 amino acids. V shed 5 bases, J shed 7 bases, and the junction held 15 bases outside the gene matches. CDR3: CSVSGGGTGTAEQYF. Written as DNA, the CDR3 is TGCAGCGTTTCCGGTGGCGGGACAGGGACCGCTGAGCAGTACTTC.

V is TRBV4-1 and J is TRBJ1-2; maybe TRBD1 (5 bases). CDR1 and CDR2 from the germline V gene are MGHRA and YSYEKL. V lost 0 bases, J lost 4 bases, and 15 bases lay in between. There are 16 residues in the CDR3. The CDR3 coding sequence is TGCGCCAGCAGCCAAGAAGGCAGGGCTATTGGCTATGGCTACACCTTC. Translation: CASSQEGRAIGYGYTF.